Reported below is one T cell receptor (beta chain). Sequencing used immunoSEQ multiplex PCR; TCRdb keeps in-frame clones, though not all of them. The table includes fewer than 700,000 clones, 70% to 90% detected once. This entry comes from a study of shared T cell receptors in the human thymus. The V gene end was trimmed by 4 bases and the J gene end by 11 bases; junction bases not matched to a gene: 6. Germline assignment: CDR1 KGHSY and CDR2 FQNENV. This CDR3 contains 12 residues. These same data were also listed under a study on human thymus T cells. From that paper: The related literature has documented a marked overlap of thymic repertoires among unrelated individuals.

J is TRBJ1-1 and V is TRBV16; TRBD1 aligns across 8 bases. This receptor was obtained from a boy in the first two years of life with a congenital heart defect. The sample consisted of thymocytes. CDR3 nucleotide sequence: TGTGCCAGCAGCCCTTCGGACAGGGCCGCTTTCTTT. Translating gives CASSPSDRAAFF.